This record covers a single TCR beta chain. A read error may account for a junction end that differs from germline. In the original workflow: Estimation of nucleated cell counts relied on the amplification of reference gene primers. Assay used: immunoSEQ multiplex PCR; TCRdb lists only in-frame clones, some missing. V, J and clone size derive from that table, while D and trimming were established from the DNA sequence. The sample lists tens of thousands of clones; 81% were seen once. The sample comes from a study of blood T cell repertoires in COVID-19. Sequenced material: peripheral blood. The clonotype originates from a man at least 80 years old with active or convalescent COVID-19.

In DNA form, the CDR3 reads TGTGCCAGTAGTTTAGACAGGGGAGCTAACGAGCAGTACTTC. This gives the protein CASSLDRGANEQYF. The chain links TRBV19 to TRBJ2-7; 8 bases are shared with TRBD1. Germline V gene lookup returns CDR1 LNHDA and CDR2 SQIVND (reference sequence). The CDR3 covers 14 residues.